This paragraph reports one T cell receptor beta chain. The data belong to a study of OX40 agonist ivuxolimab in advanced cancers. For the study at large: Cohort: around 86% men, mean age about 60, aged roughly 20 to 79.

Sequencing was performed with immunoSEQ multiplex PCR; in TCRdb, only in-frame clones are kept and a portion is missing. Counted here are fewer than 85,000 clones, 90% occurring once; the ten biggest clones make up roughly 9.8%. Blood samples were obtained at baseline, cycle 4 day 1, and cycle 7 day 1. CDR1 and CDR2 from the germline V gene are SGHDN and FVKESK. Trimming cost V 0 bases and J 1 base, with 16 bases left between them. The CDR3 is 17 amino acids. Here the sequenced sample was CD4+ or CD8+ T cells sorted from blood, taken in a trial of the OX40 agonist ivuxolimab. The TCR comes from an adult with an advanced solid tumor such as melanoma, head and neck, liver or kidney cancer. The V gene is TRBV14, the J gene TRBJ2-7; TRBD2 is a possible D gene (6 bases). This chain's CDR3 is CASSQDETRSFSYEQYF. Written as DNA, the CDR3 is TGTGCCAGCAGCCAAGACGAGACTAGGTCTTTTTCCTACGAGCAGTACTTC.